This T cell receptor beta chain derives from a study of cytomegalovirus exposure and HLA in healthy donors. Whole-study context: Out of about 179 million T cells, an earlier analysis found over 90 million unique TCR beta sequences in total. Study observations and caveats: TCR beta chain V- and J-gene trimming was linked, in a later analysis, to a missense variant in DCLRE1C. Cytomegalovirus status was reportedly diagnosed by the classifier with high sensitivity and specificity.

PCR was performed using 60 Vbeta and 13 Jbeta primers. The assay was immunoSEQ multiplex PCR, and TCRdb's table has in-frame clones only and misses some. The data show some 180,000 clones, about four fifths seen once. Turning to this clone: The target antigen is unknown.

Germline CDR1 is SGHTA and CDR2 is FQGTGA. This CDR3 is built from 13 residues. The ends were cut back, 0 bases at V and 3 bases at J, with 3 bases in the middle. Sequencing was performed on PBMCs. This sequence joins TRBV7-3 and TRBJ2-1; D not certain. This TCR was recovered from a woman aged 25 to 39 in good health and CMV-seronegative. CDR3 loop: CASSLTLYNEQFF. The CDR3 DNA is TGTGCCAGCAGCTTAACTCTCTACAATGAGCAGTTCTTC.